The T cell receptor beta chain described here comes from a study of cytomegalovirus exposure and HLA in healthy donors listed by TCRdb under 2017. As for the study more broadly: The 650 to 800 repertoires of the first cohort and the roughly 110 validation repertoires were produced on the same platform, according to a later analysis. Along with the approximately 670-subject first cohort, a separate validation cohort of over a hundred different subjects was used. The study combined high-throughput TCR immunosequencing, statistical association of individual TCRs with disease status, and machine learning to predict cytomegalovirus infection status. The study aimed to test whether cataloging public T cell receptors could reveal signatures of past pathogen exposure. Study-wide conclusions, independent of this receptor: In both the original and validation cohorts, the classifier was reported to diagnose cytomegalovirus status with high specificity and sensitivity. The authors suggested that the approach could potentially be extended to other disease states and immunological phenotypes. While some public TCRs were present in many individuals, most TCR sequences turned up only very rarely across donors. In the study, some 180 TCR beta chains were listed as associated with cytomegalovirus. Of the cluster scores, around 95% were above 0 in a later analysis, which found that TCRs clustered in the first cohort also tended to co-occur in the 110 or so validation repertoires. In vitro tests confirmed that a few of the cytomegalovirus-associated TCR beta chains recognize cytomegalovirus antigens. A later analysis had no HLA typing for the validation cohort, so co-occurrence there was scored across all 110 or so repertoires.

The method behind the library was the immunoSEQ multiplex PCR assay. Regarding the original processing steps: A statistical classification framework was built to diagnose cytomegalovirus status from the catalog of TCR beta chain sequences. Sourced from immuneACCESS, this table was stored by TCRdb with only in-frame sequences that have V and J called. A share of the clones is absent; for the studies checked, an unresolved V gene accounts for under half, and the remainder has no known explanation. That table supplies the V and J calls and clone size; D and trimming were determined from the DNA. This sample gives around 69,000 clones in total; around 96% of them show up just once. The ten largest clones capture about 4.6% of the sample. Donors formed part of the validation cohort, which comprised approximately 130 subjects and was distinct from the first cohort of under 850 subjects. This clone was picked up one time. Its antigen is not yet known. No base quality information exists; no much larger clone differs at one position.

Material for sequencing was PBMCs. The source is a woman aged 18-30 years in good health and CMV-seropositive.

The CDR3 protein is CASRPSSGRSYNEQFF. Here is the DNA: TGTGCCAGCAGGCCCTCTAGCGGGAGATCCTACAATGAGCAGTTCTTC. The chain couples TRBV5-6 to TRBJ2-1, and 10 bases in between align with TRBD2. The CDR3 covers 16 residues, taking in both the cysteine and the phenylalanine. The DNA shown is the 48-base CDR3, in frame from base 1. Trimming accounts for 5 bases at V and 1 base at J, while the number of junction bases matched to no gene is 6. From a lookup of the germline V gene, CDR1 and CDR2 are SGHDT and YYEEEE. With all but the CDR3 taken from the reference TRBV5-6 and TRBJ2-1 genes, the full variable domain is: DAGVTQSPTHLIKTRGQQVTLRCSPKSGHDTVSWYQQALGQGPQFIFQYYEEEERQRGNFPDRFSGHQFPNYSSELNVNALLLGDSALYLCASRPSSGRSYNEQFFGPGTRLTVL.